Listed below are T cell receptor beta chains from one sample, sequenced in a study of blood T cell repertoires in COVID-19. The table came from immunoSEQ multiplex PCR; TCRdb's copy has only in-frame clones and leaves some out. The repertoire consists of more than 150,000 clones, with 82% occurring once and the leading ten covering 8% to 13%. The sequencing input was PBMCs or T cells enriched from blood (not recorded which). All receptors derive from a man in his fifties who had recovered from COVID-19. CDR3s include the opening cysteine and the closing phenylalanine or tryptophan. Fields, in order: J gene, V gene, clone size, D gene, CDR3 protein, CDR3 DNA. The D gene is left open where the match is weak. Some rows mark clone size as missing; the rest say once, few, many or name a class of expanded clone.

>TRBJ2-7|TRBV7-2|NA|TRBD2
CASSQTGLAGYEQYF
TGTGCCAGCAGCCAAACTGGACTAGCCGGGTACGAGCAGTACTTC
>TRBJ2-1|TRBV6-1|NA|TRBD2
CASSDPRGSSYNEQFF
TGTGCCAGCAGTGACCCCCGCGGGAGCTCCTACAATGAGCAGTTCTTC
>TRBJ2-1|TRBV29-1|NA|NA
CSVSYLVTANEQFF
TGCAGCGTCTCCTATCTAGTAACCGCCAATGAGCAGTTCTTC
>TRBJ1-1|TRBV5-1|NA|TRBD1
CASSLAGGRNTEAFF
TGCGCCAGCAGCTTGGCAGGGGGCAGGAACACTGAAGCTTTCTTT
>TRBJ2-2|TRBV6-5|NA|NA
CASRRFLTGELFF
TGTGCCAGCAGACGATTCCTAACCGGGGAGCTGTTTTTT
>TRBJ2-1|TRBV18|NA|NA
CASSPPGPPNEQFF
TGTGCCAGCTCACCACCGGGGCCCCCCAATGAGCAGTTCTTC
>TRBJ2-3|TRBV11-3|NA|TRBD1
CASSLTGETDTQYF
TGTGCCAGCAGCCTTACAGGGGAAACAGATACGCAGTATTTT
>TRBJ2-7|TRBV14|NA|TRBD1
CASSQGQGAYEQYF
TGTGCCAGCAGCCAGGGGCAGGGGGCCTACGAGCAGTACTTC
>TRBJ2-5|TRBV7-9|NA|NA
CASSLNRAETQYF
TGTGCCAGCAGCTTAAACAGGGCGGAGACCCAGTACTTC
>TRBJ1-4|TRBV19|NA|NA
CASSMNRADEKLFF
TGTGCCAGTAGTATGAACAGGGCCGATGAAAAACTGTTTTTT
>TRBJ1-6|TRBV5-1|once|NA
CASSLAGPNNSPLHF
TGCGCCAGCAGCTTGGCAGGGCCCAATAATTCACCCCTCCACTTT
>TRBJ1-6|TRBV5-1|NA|TRBD1
CASSWGQGLNSPLHF
TGCGCCAGCAGCTGGGGACAGGGGCTTAATTCACCCCTCCACTTT
>TRBJ1-4|TRBV5-1|NA|NA
CASSSRGNEKLFF
TGCGCCAGCAGCTCCAGGGGTAATGAAAAACTGTTTTTT
>TRBJ1-4|TRBV23-1|NA|NA
CASSPQREKLFF
TGCGCCAGCAGTCCCCAGAGGGAAAAACTGTTTTTT
>TRBJ2-5|TRBV11-1|NA|NA
CASSPEQVQETQYF
TGTGCCAGCAGCCCGGAACAGGTCCAAGAGACCCAGTACTTC
>TRBJ1-2|TRBV6-5|NA|NA
CASSRGSNYGYTF
TGTGCCAGCAGCCGAGGCTCTAACTATGGCTACACCTTC
>TRBJ1-2|TRBV20-1|NA|NA
CSANTAVGYTF
TGCAGTGCAAACACCGCCGTTGGCTACACCTTC
>TRBJ2-5|TRBV12-5|once|NA
CASGFYTGLTGTQYF
TGTGCTAGTGGTTTTTATACAGGCCTGACTGGGACCCAGTACTTC
>TRBJ2-3|TRBV3-1/TRBV3-2|NA|TRBD2
CASSLREASDTQYF
TGTGCCAGCAGCCTCCGGGAGGCCTCAGATACGCAGTATTTT
>TRBJ1-5|TRBV4-2|NA|NA
CASSQSGNQPQHF
TGTGCCAGCAGTCAATCGGGGAATCAGCCCCAGCATTTT
>TRBJ1-2|TRBV10-3|NA|TRBD1
CAIKGTGEPYGYTF
TGTGCCATCAAGGGGACAGGCGAACCCTATGGCTACACCTTC
>TRBJ2-7|TRBV10-2|NA|NA
CASRGGQLSSYEQYF
TGCGCCAGCAGAGGTGGGCAGCTGAGCTCCTACGAGCAGTACTTC
>TRBJ2-7|TRBV10-3|once|TRBD2
CAISEAAGANEQYF
TGTGCCATCAGTGAGGCAGCGGGAGCGAACGAGCAGTACTTC
>TRBJ2-5|TRBV6-6|NA|TRBD2
CASRLLGTSAETQYF
TGTGCCAGCAGGCTCCTCGGGACTAGTGCAGAGACCCAGTACTTC
>TRBJ1-4|TRBV5-5|NA|TRBD1
CASSLQGANEKLFF
TGTGCCAGCAGCTTACAGGGGGCTAATGAAAAACTGTTTTTT
>TRBJ2-1|TRBV14|NA|TRBD2
CASSQGTSGGLSSYNEQFF
TGTGCCAGCAGCCAAGGGACTAGCGGGGGCCTAAGCTCCTACAATGAGCAGTTCTTC
>TRBJ2-2|TRBV5-1|NA|TRBD1
CASSLSTGVTGELFF
TGCGCCAGCAGCTTAAGTACAGGGGTTACCGGGGAGCTGTTTTTT
>TRBJ1-5|TRBV10-1|few|NA
CASSDGSNQPQHF
TGCGCCAGCAGTGACGGTAGCAATCAGCCCCAGCATTTT
>TRBJ2-2|TRBV18|NA|NA
CASSPLTTSNAPGELFF
TGTGCCAGCTCACCATTAACCACTTCAAACGCACCGGGGGAGCTGTTTTTT
>TRBJ2-1|TRBV7-3|NA|NA
CASSLAGGAHNEQFF
TGTGCCAGCAGCTTGGCCGGCGGGGCCCACAATGAGCAGTTCTTC
>TRBJ2-1|TRBV6-5|NA|NA
CASRPLRDSNNEQFF
TGTGCCAGCCGACCCCTCCGGGACTCAAACAATGAGCAGTTCTTC
>TRBJ1-5|TRBV30|NA|NA
CAWSVRGNQPQHF
TGTGCCTGGAGTGTACGGGGGAATCAGCCCCAGCATTTT
>TRBJ2-3|TRBV3-1/TRBV3-2|NA|TRBD2
CASSQEGRRGDTQYF
TGTGCCAGCAGCCAAGAGGGCCGGCGGGGGGATACGCAGTATTTT
>TRBJ2-1|TRBV4-1|NA|TRBD2
CASSHALAGGPYNEQFF
TGCGCCAGCAGCCATGCACTAGCGGGGGGACCATACAATGAGCAGTTCTTC
>TRBJ2-7|TRBV19|NA|NA
CASNAGPSSLEQYF
TGTGCCAGTAATGCGGGACCGAGCTCCCTCGAGCAGTACTTC
>TRBJ1-1|TRBV2|NA|TRBD1
CATSRGLETEAFF
TGTGCCACCAGCAGGGGGCTGGAGACTGAAGCTTTCTTT
>TRBJ2-1|TRBV5-1|NA|NA
CASSCPVNGSCNEQFF
TGCGCCAGCAGCTGCCCGGTCAACGGGAGTTGCAATGAGCAGTTCTTC
>TRBJ2-7|TRBV11-2|NA|NA
CASSFGPYEQYF
TGTGCCAGCAGCTTTGGGCCTTACGAGCAGTACTTC
>TRBJ2-1|TRBV7-7|NA|TRBD2
CASSPDRGRVNEQFF
TGTGCTAGCAGCCCCGATCGGGGGAGGGTCAATGAGCAGTTCTTC
>TRBJ2-3|TRBV7-3|NA|TRBD1
CASSRTGVGADTQYF
TGTGCCAGCAGCCGAACAGGGGTAGGGGCAGATACGCAGTATTTT
>TRBJ1-5|TRBV5-1|NA|NA
CASSSTGGNQPQHF
TGCGCCAGCAGCTCAACAGGAGGCAATCAGCCCCAGCATTTT
>TRBJ1-4|TRBV28|once|TRBD1
CASSSPGGSRDRGRAGEKLFF
TGTGCCAGCAGTTCACCCGGGGGAAGCCGGGACAGGGGGCGTGCAGGTGAAAAACTGTTTTTT
>TRBJ1-1|TRBV28|NA|NA
CASSFTAGDTYTEAFF
TGTGCCAGCAGTTTCACTGCAGGGGACACGTACACTGAAGCTTTCTTT